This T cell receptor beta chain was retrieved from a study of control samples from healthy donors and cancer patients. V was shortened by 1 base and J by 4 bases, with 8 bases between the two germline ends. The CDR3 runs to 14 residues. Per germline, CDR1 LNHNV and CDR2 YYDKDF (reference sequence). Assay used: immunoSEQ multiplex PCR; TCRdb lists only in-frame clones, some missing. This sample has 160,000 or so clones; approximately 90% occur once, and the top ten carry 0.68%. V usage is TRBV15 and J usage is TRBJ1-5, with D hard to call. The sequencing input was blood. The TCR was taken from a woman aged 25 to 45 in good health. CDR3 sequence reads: CATSRGVGNQPQHF. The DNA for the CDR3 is TGTGCCACCAGCAGAGGGGTAGGAAATCAGCCCCAGCATTTT.